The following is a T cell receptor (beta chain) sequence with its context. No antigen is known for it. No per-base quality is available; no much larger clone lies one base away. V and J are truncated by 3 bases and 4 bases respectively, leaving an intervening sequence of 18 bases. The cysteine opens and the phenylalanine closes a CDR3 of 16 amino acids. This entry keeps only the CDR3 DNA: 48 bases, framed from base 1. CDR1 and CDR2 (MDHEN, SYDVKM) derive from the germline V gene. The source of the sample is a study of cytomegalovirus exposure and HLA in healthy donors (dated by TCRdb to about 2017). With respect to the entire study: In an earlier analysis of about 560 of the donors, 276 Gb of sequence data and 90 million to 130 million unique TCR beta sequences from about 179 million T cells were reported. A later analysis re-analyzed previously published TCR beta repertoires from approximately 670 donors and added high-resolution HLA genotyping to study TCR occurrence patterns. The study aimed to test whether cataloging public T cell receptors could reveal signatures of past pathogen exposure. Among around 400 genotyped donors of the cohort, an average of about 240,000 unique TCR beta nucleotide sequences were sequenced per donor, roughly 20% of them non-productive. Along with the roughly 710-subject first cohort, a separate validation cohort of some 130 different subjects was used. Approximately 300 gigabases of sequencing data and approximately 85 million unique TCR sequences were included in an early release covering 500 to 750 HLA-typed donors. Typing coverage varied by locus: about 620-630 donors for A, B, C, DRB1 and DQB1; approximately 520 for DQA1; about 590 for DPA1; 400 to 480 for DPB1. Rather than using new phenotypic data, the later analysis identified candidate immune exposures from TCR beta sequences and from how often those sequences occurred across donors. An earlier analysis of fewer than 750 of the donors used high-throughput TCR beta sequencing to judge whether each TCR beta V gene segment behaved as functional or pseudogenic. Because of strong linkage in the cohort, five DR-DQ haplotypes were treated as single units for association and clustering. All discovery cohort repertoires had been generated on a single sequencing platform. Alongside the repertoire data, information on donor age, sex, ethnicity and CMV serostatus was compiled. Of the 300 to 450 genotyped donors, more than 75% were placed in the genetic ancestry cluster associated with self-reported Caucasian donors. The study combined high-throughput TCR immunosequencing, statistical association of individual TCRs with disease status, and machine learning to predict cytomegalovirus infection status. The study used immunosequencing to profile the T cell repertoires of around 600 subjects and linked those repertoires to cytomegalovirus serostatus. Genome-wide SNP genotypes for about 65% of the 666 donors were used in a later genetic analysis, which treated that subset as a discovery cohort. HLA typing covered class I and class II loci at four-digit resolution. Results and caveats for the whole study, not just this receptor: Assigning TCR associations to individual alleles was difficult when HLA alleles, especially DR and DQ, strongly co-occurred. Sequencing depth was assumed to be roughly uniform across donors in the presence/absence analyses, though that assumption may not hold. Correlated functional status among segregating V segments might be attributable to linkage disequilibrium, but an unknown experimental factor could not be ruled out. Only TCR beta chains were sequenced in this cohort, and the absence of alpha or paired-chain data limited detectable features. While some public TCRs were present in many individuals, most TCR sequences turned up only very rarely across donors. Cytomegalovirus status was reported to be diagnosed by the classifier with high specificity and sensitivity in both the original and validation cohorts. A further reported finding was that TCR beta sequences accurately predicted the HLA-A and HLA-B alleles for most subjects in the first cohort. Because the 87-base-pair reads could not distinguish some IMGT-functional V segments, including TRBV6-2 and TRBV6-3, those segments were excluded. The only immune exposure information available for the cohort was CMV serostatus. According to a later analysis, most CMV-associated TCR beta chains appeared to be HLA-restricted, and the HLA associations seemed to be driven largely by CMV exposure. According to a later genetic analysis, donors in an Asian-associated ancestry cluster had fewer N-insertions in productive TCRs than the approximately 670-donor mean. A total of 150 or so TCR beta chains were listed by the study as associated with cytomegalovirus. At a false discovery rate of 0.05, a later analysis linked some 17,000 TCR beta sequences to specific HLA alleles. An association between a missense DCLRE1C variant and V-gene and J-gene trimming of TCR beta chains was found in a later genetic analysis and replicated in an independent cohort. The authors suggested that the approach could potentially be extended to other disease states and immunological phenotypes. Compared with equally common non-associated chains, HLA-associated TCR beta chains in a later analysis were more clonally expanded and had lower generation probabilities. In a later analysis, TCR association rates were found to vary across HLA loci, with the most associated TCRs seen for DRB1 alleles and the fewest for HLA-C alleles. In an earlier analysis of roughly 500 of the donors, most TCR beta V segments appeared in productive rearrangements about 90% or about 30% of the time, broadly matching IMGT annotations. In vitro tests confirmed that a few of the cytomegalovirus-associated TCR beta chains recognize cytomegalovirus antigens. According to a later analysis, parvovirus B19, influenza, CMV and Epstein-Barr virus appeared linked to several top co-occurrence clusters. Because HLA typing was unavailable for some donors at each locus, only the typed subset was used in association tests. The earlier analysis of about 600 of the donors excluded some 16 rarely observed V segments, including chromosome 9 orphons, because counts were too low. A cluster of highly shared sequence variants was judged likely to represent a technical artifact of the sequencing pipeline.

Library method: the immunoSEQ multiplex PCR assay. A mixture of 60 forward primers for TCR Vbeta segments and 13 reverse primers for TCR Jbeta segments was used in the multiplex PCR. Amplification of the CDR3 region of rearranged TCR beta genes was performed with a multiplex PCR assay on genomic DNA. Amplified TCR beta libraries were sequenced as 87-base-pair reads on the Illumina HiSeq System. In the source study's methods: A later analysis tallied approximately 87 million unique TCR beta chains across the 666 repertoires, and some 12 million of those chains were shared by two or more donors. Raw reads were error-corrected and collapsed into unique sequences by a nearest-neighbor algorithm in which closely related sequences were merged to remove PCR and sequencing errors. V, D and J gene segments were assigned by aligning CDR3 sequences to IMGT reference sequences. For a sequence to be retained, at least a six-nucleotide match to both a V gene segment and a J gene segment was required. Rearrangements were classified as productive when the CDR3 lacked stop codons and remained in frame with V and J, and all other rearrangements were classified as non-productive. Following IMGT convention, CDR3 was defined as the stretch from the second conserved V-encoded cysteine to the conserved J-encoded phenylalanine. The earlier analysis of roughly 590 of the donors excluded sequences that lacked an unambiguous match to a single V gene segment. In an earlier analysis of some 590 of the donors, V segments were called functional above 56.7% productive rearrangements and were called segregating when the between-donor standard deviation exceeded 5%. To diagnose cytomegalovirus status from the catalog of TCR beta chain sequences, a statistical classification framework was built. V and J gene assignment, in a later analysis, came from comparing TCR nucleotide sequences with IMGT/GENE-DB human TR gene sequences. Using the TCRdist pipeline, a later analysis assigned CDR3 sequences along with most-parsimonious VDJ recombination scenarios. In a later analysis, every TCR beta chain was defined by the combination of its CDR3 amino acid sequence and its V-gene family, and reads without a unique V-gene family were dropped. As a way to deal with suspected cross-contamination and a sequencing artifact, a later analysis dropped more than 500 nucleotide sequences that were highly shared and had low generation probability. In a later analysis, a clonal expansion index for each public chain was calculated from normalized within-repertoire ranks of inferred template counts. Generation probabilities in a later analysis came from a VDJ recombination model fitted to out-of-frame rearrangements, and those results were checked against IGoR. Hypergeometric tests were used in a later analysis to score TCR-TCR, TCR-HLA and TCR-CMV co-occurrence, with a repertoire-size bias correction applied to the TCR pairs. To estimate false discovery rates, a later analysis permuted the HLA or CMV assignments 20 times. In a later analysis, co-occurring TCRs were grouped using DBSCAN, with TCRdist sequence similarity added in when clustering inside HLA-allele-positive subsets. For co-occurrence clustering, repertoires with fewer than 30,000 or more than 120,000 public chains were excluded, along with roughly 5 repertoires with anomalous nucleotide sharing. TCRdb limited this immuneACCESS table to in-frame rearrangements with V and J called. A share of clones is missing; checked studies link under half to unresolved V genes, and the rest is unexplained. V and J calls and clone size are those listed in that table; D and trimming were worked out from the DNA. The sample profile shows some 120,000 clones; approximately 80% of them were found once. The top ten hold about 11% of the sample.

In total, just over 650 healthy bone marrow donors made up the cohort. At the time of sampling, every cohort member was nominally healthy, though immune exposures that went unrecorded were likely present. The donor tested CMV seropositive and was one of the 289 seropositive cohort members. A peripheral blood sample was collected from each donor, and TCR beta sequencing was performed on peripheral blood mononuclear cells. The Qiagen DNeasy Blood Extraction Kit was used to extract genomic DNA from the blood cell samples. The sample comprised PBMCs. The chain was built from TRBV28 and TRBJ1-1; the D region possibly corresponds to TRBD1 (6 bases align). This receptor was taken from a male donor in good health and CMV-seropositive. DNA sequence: TGTGCCAGCAGTTTGGGAGGGTATGGACAGTTCACTGAAGCTTTCTTT. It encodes CASSLGGYGQFTEAFF.